In its sample, the clone carrying this TCR beta chain was seen a few times. As yet, its antigen is unknown. This entry is derived from a study of cytomegalovirus exposure and HLA in healthy donors. The PCR contained 60 Vbeta and 13 Jbeta primers. TCRdb's copy holds only in-frame clones and misses some; the assay was immunoSEQ multiplex PCR. The sample carries about 140,000 clones, approximately 67% recorded once. Germline loops: CDR1 SEHNR, CDR2 FQNEAQ (reference sequence). The CDR3 contains 16 residues. V gave up 4 bases and J gave up 6 bases; unmatched junction bases: 10. Study outcomes and limitations: It emerged from a later analysis that several of the most significant clusters appeared to be linked to common viral pathogens.

The chain joins TRBV7-9 to TRBJ1-5; TRBD1 agrees at 9 bases. Source material: PBMCs. This TCR was recovered from a woman aged 55 to 70 in good health and CMV-seronegative. CDR3 amino acids: CASSSLGTGTTQPQHF. The CDR3, as DNA: TGTGCCAGCAGCTCATTAGGGACAGGGACCACTCAGCCCCAGCATTTT. Full variable domain (outside the CDR3, taken from reference TRBV7-9 and TRBJ1-5): DTGVSQNPRHKITKRGQNVTFRCDPISEHNRLYWYRQTLGQGPEFLTYFQNEAQLEKSRLLSDRFSAERPKGSFSTLEIQRTEQGDSAMYLCASSSLGTGTTQPQHFGDGTRLSIL.